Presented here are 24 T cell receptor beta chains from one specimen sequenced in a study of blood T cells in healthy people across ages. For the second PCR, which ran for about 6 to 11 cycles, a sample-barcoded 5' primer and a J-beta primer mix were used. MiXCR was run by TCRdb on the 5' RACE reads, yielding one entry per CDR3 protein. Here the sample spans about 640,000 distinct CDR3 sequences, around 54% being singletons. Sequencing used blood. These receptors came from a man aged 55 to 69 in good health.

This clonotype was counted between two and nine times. The CDR3 reads CASSLNRATDTQYF. The CDR3 coding sequence is TGTGCCAGCAGTTTAAACAGGGCCACAGATACGCAGTATTTT. This chain uses TRBV27 with TRBJ2-3; TRBD1 might be the D (6 bases). CDR1 and CDR2 (germline): MNHEY, SMNVEV (reference sequence). This CDR3 is 14 amino acids long. The ends were cut back, 2 bases at V and 2 bases at J, with 8 bases in the middle.

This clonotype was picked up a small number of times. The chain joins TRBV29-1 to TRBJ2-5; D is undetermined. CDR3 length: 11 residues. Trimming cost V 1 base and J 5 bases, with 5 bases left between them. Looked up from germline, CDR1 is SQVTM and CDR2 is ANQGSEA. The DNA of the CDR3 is TGCAGCGTTGAAGTTTTTGAGACCCAGTACTTC. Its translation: CSVEVFETQYF.

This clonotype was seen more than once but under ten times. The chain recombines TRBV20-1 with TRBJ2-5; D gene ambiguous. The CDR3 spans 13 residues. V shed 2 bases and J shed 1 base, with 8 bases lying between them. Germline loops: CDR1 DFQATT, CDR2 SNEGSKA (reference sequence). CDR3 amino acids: CSARYPTQETQYF. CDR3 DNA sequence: TGCAGTGCTAGATACCCTACCCAAGAGACCCAGTACTTC.

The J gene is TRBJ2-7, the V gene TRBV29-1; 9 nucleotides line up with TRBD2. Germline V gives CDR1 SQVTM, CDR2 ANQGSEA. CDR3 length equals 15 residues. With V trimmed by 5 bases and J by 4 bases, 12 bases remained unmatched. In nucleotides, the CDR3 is TGCAGCGTTTCTGACTGGGGTAGCGGGAGTTACGAGCAGTACTTC. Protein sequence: CSVSDWGSGSYEQYF.

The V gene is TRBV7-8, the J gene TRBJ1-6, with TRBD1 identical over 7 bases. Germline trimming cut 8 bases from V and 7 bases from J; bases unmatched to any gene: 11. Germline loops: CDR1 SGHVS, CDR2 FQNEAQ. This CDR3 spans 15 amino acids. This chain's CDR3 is CASRGGQRQNSPLHF. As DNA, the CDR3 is TGTGCCAGCCGGGGGGGACAGCGCCAAAATTCACCCCTCCACTTT.

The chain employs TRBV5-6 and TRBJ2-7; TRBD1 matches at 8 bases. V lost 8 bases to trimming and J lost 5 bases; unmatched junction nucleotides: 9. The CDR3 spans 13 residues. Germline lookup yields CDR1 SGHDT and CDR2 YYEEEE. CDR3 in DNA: TGTGCCAGTCAGACGGACAGGGTCGACGAGCAGTACTTC. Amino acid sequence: CASQTDRVDEQYF.

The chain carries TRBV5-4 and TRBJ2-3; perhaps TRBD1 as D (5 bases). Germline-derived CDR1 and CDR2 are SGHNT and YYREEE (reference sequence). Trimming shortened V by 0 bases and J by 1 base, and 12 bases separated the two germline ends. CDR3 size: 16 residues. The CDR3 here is CASSLDGRAGTDTQYF. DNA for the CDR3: TGTGCCAGCAGCTTGGATGGCAGGGCAGGCACAGATACGCAGTATTTT. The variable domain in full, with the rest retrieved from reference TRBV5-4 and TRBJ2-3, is ETGVTQSPTHLIKTRGQQVTLRCSSQSGHNTVSWYQQALGQGPQFIFQYYREEENGRGNFPPRFSGLQFPNYSSELNVNALELDDSALYLCASSLDGRAGTDTQYFGPGTRLTVL.

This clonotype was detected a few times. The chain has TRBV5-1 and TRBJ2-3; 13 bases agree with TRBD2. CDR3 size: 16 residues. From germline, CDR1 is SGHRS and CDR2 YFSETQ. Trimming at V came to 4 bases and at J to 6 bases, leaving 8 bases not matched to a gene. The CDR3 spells CASSVGLAGEADTQYF. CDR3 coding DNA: TGCGCCAGCAGCGTAGGACTAGCGGGGGAAGCGGATACGCAGTATTTT.

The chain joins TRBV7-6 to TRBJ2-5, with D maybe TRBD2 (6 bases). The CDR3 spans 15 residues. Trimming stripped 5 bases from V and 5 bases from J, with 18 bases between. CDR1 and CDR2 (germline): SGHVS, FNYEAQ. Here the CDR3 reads CASSPMTSPTETQYF. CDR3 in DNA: TGTGCCAGCAGCCCGATGACTAGTCCGACGGAGACCCAGTACTTC.

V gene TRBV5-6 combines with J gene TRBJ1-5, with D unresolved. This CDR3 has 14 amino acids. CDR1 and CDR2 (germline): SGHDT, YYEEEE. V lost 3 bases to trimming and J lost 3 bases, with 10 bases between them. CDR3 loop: CASSSGRTNQPQHF. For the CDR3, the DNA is TGTGCCAGCAGCTCCGGACGTACCAATCAGCCCCAGCATTTT. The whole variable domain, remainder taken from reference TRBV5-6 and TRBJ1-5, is DAGVTQSPTHLIKTRGQQVTLRCSPKSGHDTVSWYQQALGQGPQFIFQYYEEEERQRGNFPDRFSGHQFPNYSSELNVNALLLGDSALYLCASSSGRTNQPQHFGDGTRLSIL.

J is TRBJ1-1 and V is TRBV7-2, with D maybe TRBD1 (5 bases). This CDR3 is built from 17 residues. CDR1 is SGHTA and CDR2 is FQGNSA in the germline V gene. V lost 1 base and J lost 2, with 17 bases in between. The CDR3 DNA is TGTGCCAGCAGCTTAGATAAGGGGAGGGGTATCAACACTGAAGCTTTCTTT. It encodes CASSLDKGRGINTEAFF.

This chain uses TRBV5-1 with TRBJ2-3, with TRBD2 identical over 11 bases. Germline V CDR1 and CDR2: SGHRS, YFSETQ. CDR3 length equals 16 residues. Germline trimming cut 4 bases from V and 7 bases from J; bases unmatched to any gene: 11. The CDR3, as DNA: TGCGCCAGCAGCGGTGGGACTAGCGGTACTGTGAATACGCAGTATTTT. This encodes CASSGGTSGTVNTQYF.

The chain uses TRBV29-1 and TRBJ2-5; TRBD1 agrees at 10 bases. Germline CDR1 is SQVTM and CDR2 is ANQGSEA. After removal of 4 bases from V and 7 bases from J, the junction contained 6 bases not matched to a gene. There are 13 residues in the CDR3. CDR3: CSVGQGARGTQYF. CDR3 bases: TGCAGCGTTGGACAGGGGGCAAGAGGGACCCAGTACTTC.

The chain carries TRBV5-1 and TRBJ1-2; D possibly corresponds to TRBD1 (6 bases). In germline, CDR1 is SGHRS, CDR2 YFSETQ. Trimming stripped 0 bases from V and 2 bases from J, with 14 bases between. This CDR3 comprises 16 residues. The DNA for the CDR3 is TGCGCCAGCAGCTTGGCCGGGGGCAATAGGAACTATGGCTACACCTTC. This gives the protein CASSLAGGNRNYGYTF.

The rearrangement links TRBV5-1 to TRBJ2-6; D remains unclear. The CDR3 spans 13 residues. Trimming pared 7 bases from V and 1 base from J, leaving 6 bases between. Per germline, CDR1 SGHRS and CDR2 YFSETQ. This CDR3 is CASALSGANVLTF. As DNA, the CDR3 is TGCGCCAGCGCGCTATCTGGGGCCAACGTCCTGACTTTC.

DNA for the CDR3: TGTGCCAGCAGCTCACGGGGCAATTTCTACAATGAGCAGTTCTTC. The encoded protein is CASSSRGNFYNEQFF. This chain links TRBV7-9 with TRBJ2-1; D may be TRBD1 or TRBD2 (5 bases each). The germline V gene encodes CDR1 SEHNR and CDR2 FQNEAQ (reference sequence). The V end was cut by 4 bases, the J end by 3 bases, with 13 bases between. The CDR3 spans 15 residues.

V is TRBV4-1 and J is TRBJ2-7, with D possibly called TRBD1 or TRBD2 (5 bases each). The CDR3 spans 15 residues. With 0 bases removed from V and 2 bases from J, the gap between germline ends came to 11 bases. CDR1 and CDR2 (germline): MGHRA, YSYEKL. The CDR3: CASSQDQGPTYEQYF. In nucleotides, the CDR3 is TGCGCCAGCAGCCAAGATCAGGGACCAACCTACGAGCAGTACTTC.

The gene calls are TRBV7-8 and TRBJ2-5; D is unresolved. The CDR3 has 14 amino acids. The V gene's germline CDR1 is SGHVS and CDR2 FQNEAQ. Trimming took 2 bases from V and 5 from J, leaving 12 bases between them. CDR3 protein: CASSLYRAVETQYF. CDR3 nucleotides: TGTGCCAGCAGCTTATACCGGGCGGTGGAGACCCAGTACTTC.

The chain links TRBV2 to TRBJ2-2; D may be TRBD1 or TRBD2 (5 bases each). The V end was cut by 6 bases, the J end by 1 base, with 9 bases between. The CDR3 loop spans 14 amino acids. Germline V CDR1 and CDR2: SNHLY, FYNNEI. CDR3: CASRLGENTGELFF. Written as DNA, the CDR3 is TGTGCCAGCAGGCTGGGGGAGAACACCGGGGAGCTGTTTTTT. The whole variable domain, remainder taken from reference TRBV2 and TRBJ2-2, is EPEVTQTPSHQVTQMGQEVILRCVPISNHLYFYWYRQILGQKVEFLVSFYNNEISEKSEIFDDQFSVERPDGSNFTLKIRSTKLEDSAMYFCASRLGENTGELFFGEGSRLTVL.

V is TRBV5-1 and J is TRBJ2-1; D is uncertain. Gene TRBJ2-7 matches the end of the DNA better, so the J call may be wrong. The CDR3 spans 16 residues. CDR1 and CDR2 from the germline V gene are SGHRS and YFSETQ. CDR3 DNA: TGCGCCAGCAGCTTGGACGACAACCCCTCCTACAATGAGCAGTACTTC. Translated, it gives CASSLDDNPSYNEQYF.

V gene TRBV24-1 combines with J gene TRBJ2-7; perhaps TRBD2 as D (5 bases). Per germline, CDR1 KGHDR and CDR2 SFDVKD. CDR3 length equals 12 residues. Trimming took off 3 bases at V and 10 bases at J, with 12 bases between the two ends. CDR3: CATSDLAGAQYF. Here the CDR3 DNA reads TGTGCCACCAGTGATCTTGCGGGTGCCCAGTACTTC.

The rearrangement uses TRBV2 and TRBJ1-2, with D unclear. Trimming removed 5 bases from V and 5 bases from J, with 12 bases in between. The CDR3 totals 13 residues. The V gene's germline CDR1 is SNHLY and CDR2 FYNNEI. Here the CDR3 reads CASSPMDLYGYTF. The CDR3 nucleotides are TGTGCCAGCAGTCCAATGGACCTGTATGGCTACACCTTC. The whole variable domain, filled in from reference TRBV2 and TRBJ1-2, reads EPEVTQTPSHQVTQMGQEVILRCVPISNHLYFYWYRQILGQKVEFLVSFYNNEISEKSEIFDDQFSVERPDGSNFTLKIRSTKLEDSAMYFCASSPMDLYGYTFGSGTRLTVV.

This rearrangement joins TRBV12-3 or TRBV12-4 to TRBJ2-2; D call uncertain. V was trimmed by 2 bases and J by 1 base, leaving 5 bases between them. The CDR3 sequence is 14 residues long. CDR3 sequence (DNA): TGTGCCAGCAGTTTATGGGGGAACACCGGGGAGCTGTTTTTT. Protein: CASSLWGNTGELFF.

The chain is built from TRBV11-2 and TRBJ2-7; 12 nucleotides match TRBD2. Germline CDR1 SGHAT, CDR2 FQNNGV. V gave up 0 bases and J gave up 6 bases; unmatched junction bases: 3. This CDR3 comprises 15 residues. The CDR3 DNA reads TGTGCCAGCAGCTTAGAAGGACTAGCGGGGCTCGAGCAGTACTTC. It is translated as CASSLEGLAGLEQYF.